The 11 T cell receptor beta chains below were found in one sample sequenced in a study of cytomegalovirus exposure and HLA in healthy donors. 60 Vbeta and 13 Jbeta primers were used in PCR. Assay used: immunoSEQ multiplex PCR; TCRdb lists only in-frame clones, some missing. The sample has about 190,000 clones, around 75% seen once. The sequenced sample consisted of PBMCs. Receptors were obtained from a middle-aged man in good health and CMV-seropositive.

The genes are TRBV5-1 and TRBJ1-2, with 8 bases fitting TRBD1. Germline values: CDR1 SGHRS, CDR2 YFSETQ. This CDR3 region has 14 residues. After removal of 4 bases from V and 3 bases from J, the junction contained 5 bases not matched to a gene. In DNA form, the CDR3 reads TGCGCCAGCAGCGGGGGGGACAGGTACTATGGCTACACCTTC. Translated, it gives CASSGGDRYYGYTF.

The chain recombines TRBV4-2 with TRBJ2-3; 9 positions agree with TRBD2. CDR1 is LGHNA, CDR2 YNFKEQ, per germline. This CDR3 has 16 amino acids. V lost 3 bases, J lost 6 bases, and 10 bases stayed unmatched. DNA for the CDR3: TGTGCCAGCAGCCAGGCCTGGCGGGGGGGCGAGGATACGCAGTATTTT. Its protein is CASSQAWRGGEDTQYF.

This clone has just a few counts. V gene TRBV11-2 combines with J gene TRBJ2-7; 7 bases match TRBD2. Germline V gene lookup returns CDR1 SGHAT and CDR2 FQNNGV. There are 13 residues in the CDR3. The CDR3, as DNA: TGTGCGGGGGGGTTGGGGTTGAATTACGAGCAGTACTTC. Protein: CAGGLGLNYEQYF.

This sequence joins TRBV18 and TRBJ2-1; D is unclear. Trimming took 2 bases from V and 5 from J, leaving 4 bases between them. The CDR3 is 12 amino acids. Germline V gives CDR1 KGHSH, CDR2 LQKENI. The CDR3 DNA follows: TGTGCCAGCTCACCAAGCGACAATGAGCAGTTCTTC. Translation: CASSPSDNEQFF.

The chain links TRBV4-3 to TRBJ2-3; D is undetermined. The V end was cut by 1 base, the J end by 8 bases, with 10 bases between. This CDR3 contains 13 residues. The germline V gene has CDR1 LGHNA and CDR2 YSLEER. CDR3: CASSQGLSATQYF. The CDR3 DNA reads TGCGCCAGCAGCCAAGGACTGTCAGCTACGCAGTATTTT.

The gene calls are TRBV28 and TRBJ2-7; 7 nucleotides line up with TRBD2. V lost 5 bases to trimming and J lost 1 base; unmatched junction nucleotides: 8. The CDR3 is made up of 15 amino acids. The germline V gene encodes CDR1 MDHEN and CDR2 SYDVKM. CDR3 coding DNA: TGTGCCAGCAGTCCGGATGGGGGGGGTTCCTACGAGCAGTACTTC. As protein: CASSPDGGGSYEQYF. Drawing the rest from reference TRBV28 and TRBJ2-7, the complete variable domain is DVKVTQSSRYLVKRTGEKVFLECVQDMDHENMFWYRQDPGLGLRLIYFSYDVKMKEKGDIPEGYSVSREKKERFSLILESASTNQTSMYLCASSPDGGGSYEQYFGPGTRLTVT.

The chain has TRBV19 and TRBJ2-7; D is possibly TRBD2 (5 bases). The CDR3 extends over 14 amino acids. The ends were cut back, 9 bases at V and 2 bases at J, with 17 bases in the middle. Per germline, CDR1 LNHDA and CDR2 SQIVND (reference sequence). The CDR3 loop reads CASTGSHIAYEQYF. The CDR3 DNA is TGTGCCAGCACGGGGAGCCATATCGCCTACGAGCAGTACTTC. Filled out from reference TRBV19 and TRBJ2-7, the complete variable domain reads DGGITQSPKYLFRKEGQNVTLSCEQNLNHDAMYWYRQDPGQGLRLIYYSQIVNDFQKGDIAEGYSVSREKKESFPLTVTSAQKNPTAFYLCASTGSHIAYEQYFGPGTRLTVT.

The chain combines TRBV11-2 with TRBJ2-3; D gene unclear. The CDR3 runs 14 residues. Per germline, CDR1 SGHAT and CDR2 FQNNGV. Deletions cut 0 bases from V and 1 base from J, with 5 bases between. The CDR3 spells CASSLDHGTDTQYF. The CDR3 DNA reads TGTGCCAGCAGCTTAGATCATGGCACAGATACGCAGTATTTT. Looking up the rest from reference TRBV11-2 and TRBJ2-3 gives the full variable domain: EAGVAQSPRYKIIEKRQSVAFWCNPISGHATLYWYQQILGQGPKLLIQFQNNGVVDDSQLPKDRFSAERLKGVDSTLKIQPAKLEDSAVYLCASSLDHGTDTQYFGPGTRLTVL.

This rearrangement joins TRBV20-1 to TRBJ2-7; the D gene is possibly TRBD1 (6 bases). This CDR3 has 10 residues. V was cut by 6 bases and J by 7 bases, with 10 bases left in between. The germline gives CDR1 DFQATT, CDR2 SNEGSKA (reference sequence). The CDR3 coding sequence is TGCAGTGCGCCGGGGACAGAGCAGTACTTC. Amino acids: CSAPGTEQYF.

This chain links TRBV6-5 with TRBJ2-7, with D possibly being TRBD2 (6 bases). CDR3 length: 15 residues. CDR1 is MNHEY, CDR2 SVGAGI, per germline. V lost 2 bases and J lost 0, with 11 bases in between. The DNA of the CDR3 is TGTGCCAGCAGTTACCGCGGGGCCAGCTCCTACGAGCAGTACTTC. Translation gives CASSYRGASSYEQYF.

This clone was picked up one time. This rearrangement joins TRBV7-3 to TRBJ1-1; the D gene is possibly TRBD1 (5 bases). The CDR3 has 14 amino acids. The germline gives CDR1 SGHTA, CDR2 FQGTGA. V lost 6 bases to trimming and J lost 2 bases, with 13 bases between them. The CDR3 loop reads CASRLGAPNTEAFF. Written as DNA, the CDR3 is TGTGCCAGCAGGTTAGGGGCTCCTAACACTGAAGCTTTCTTT.